Listed here is a single TCR beta chain. Its target is not known. The junction and the germline gene differ at one end; a read error may be behind it. Three rounds of nested PCR, following a modified ARM-PCR protocol, produced the TCRbeta library. MiXCR was run by TCRdb on the multiplex PCR reads, yielding one entry per CDR3 protein. The sample gives under 250,000 distinct CDR3 sequences, about two thirds of which show up once; around 27% is in the top ten. Germline CDR1 is MGHRA and CDR2 is YSYEKL. The CDR3 consists of 15 residues. The sample originates from a study of tumor and adjacent non-tumor tissue in lung cancer. Study information: Around 4.5 million productive TCRbeta reads were obtained per sample on average.

This sample's RNA came from whole unsorted tissue. Chemotherapy-naive patients with new lung cancer underwent thoracic surgery in China, August–November 2014. Findings of the study overall: Top 100 clones took a larger repertoire share in normal lung. Higher tumor TCR diversity was associated with shorter survival.

This chain uses TRBV4-1 with TRBJ2-7; D is possibly TRBD2 (5 bases). The sample consisted of lung tumor tissue. The sequence was collected from a man between 60 and 75 years old with non-small cell lung cancer. As DNA, the CDR3 is TGCGCCGGCAGCCAAGCCCTGACTAAAACCTACGAGGAGTACTTC. This codes for CAGSQALTKTYEEYF.